This T cell receptor (beta chain) was found in a study of blood T cell repertoires in COVID-19. As for the study in general: Sources were T cells, B-cell-depleted T cells, or PBMCs; the material itself was cDNA or gDNA.

The CDR3 contains 16 residues. V was pared by 4 bases and J by 6 bases, with 20 bases between. Germline CDR1 SGDLS, CDR2 YYNGEE. Some clones are missing from TCRdb's copy, which holds only in-frame ones; the method was immunoSEQ multiplex PCR. The sample holds around 100,000 clones, 84% seen once. The receptor's source is a man between 60 and 75 years old with acute or convalescent COVID-19. The sequenced sample consisted of peripheral blood. The rearrangement uses TRBV9 and TRBJ2-1, with D possibly being TRBD2 (6 bases). CDR3 DNA: TGTGCCAGCAGCACCGCGACGACGGGGGACCGCAATGAGCAGTTCTTC. Protein: CASSTATTGDRNEQFF.